This TCR beta chain derives from a study of T cell responses to AZD1222 COVID-19 vaccine. Study-level points and caveats: Most donors were white British, females outnumbered males, and clonal diversity was possibly underestimated. Variant regions that are unmutated are reportedly the target of nearly half of spike-specific TCRs. Sampled repertoires all dated from after the peak T cell response. It was only a handful of AZD1222 recipients who were seropositive at baseline.

On this clone: Antigen: not known.

From germline, CDR1 is PRHDT and CDR2 FYEKMQ (reference sequence). The germline V and J ends were trimmed by 0 bases and 7 bases, with 9 bases remaining between them. The CDR3 length is 14 residues. Profiled with immunoSEQ multiplex PCR; TCRdb holds only in-frame clones, not every one. The sample yields some 100,000 clones, 70% to 90% seen once. The chain recombines TRBV13 with TRBJ1-4; D is unresolved. Sequencing used peripheral blood, obtained on day 0 of MenACWY control vaccination. The source is an adult in good health. In nucleotides, the CDR3 is TGTGCCAGCAGCTTAGGTTCTTTCTCTGAAAAACTGTTTTTT. Translated, it gives CASSLGSFSEKLFF.